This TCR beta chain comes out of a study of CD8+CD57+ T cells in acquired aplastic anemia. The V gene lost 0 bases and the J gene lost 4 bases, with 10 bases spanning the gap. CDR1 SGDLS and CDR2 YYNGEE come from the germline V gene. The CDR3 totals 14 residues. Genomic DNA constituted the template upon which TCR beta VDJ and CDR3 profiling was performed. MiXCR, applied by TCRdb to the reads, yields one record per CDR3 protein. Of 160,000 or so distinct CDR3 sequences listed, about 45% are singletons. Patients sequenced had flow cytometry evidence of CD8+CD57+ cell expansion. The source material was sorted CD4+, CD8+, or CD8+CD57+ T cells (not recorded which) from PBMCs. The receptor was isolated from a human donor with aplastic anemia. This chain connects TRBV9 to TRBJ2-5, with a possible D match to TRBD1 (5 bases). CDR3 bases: TGTGCCAGCAGCGTAGCACCCCAGGGAGAGACCCAGTACTTC. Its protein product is CASSVAPQGETQYF.